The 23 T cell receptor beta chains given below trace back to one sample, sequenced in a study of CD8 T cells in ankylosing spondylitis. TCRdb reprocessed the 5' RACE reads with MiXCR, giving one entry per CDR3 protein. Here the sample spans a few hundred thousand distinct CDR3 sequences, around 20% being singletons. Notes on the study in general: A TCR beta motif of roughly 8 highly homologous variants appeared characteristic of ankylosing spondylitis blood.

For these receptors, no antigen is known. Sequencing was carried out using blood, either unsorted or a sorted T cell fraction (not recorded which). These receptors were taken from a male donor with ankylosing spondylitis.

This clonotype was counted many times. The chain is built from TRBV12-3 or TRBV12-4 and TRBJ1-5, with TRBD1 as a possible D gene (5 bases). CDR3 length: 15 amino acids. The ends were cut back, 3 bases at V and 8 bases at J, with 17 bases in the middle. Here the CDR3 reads CASSLSPEGIEPQHF. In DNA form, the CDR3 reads TGTGCCAGCAGTTTGAGCCCCGAGGGGATAGAGCCCCAGCATTTT.

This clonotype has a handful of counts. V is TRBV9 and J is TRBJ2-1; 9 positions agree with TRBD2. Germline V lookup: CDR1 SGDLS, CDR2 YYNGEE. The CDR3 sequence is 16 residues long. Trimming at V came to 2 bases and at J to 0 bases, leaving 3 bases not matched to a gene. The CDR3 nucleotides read TGTGCCAGCAGCGTCCATAGCGGGAGCTCCTACAATGAGCAGTTCTTC. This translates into CASSVHSGSSYNEQFF.

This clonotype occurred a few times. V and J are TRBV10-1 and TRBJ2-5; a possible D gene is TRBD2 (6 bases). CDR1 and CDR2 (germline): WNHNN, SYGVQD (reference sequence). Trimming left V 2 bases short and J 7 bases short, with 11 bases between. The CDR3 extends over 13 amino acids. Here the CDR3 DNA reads TGCGCCAGCAGTGAGGGGCGGGGAAGGACCCAGTACTTC. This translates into CASSEGRGRTQYF.

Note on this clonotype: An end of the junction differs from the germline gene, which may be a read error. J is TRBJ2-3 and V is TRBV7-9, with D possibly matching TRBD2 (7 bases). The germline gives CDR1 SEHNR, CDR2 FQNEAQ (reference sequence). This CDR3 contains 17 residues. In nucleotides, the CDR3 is TGTGCCAGCAGCTTAGACTTTAGGGCGGGAGAGACAGGTACGCAGTATTTT. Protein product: CASSLDFRAGETGTQYF. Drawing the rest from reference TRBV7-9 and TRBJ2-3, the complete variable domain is DTGVSQNPRHKITKRGQNVTFRCDPISEHNRLYWYRQTLGQGPEFLTYFQNEAQLEKSRLLSDRFSAERPKGSFSTLEIQRTEQGDSAMYLCASSLDFRAGETGTQYFGPGTRLTVL.

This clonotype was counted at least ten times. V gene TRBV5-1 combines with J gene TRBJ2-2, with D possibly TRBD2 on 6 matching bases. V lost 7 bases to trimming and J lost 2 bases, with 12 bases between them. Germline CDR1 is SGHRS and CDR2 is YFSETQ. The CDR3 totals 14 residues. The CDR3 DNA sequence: TGCGCCAGCCAGGAGGGGCCAAACACCGGGGAGCTGTTTTTT. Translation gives CASQEGPNTGELFF.

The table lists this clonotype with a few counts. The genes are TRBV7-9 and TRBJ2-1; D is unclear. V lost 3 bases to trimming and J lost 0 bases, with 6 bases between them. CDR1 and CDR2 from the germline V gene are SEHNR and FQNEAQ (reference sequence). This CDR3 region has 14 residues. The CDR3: CASSFQDSYNEQFF. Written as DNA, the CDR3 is TGTGCCAGCAGCTTCCAGGACTCCTACAATGAGCAGTTCTTC.

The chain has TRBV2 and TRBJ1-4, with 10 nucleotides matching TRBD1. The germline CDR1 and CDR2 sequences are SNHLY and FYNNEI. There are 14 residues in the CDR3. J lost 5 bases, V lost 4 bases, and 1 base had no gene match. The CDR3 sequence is CASSGTGGNEKLFF. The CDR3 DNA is TGTGCCAGCAGTGGGACAGGGGGAAATGAAAAACTGTTTTTT. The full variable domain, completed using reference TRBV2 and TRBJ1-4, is EPEVTQTPSHQVTQMGQEVILRCVPISNHLYFYWYRQILGQKVEFLVSFYNNEISEKSEIFDDQFSVERPDGSNFTLKIRSTKLEDSAMYFCASSGTGGNEKLFFGSGTQLSVL.

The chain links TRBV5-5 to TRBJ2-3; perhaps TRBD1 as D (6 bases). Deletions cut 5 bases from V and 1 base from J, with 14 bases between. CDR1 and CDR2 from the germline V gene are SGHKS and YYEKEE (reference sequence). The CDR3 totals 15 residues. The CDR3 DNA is TGTGCCAGCAGGAAACAGGGAATCCGCACAGATACGCAGTATTTT. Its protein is CASRKQGIRTDTQYF.

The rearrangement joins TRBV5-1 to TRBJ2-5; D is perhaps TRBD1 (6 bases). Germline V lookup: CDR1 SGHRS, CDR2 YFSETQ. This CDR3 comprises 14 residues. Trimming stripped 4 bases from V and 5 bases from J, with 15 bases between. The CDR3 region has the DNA TGCGCCAGCAGCCCAGGGCCAGGGGTGGAGACCCAGTACTTC. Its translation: CASSPGPGVETQYF.

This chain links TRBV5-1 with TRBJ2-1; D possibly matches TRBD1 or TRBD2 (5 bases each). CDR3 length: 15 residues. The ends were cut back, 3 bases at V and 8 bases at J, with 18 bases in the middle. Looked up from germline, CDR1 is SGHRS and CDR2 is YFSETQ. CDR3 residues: CASSSRDPYRDEQFF. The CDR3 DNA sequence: TGCGCCAGCAGCTCCCGGGACCCTTACCGCGATGAGCAGTTCTTC.

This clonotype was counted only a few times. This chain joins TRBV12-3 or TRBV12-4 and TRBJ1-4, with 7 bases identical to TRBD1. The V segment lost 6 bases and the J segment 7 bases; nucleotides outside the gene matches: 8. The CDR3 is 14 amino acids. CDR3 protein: CASSRQGVGEKLFF. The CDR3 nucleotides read TGTGCCAGCAGCAGACAGGGTGTCGGTGAAAAACTGTTTTTT.

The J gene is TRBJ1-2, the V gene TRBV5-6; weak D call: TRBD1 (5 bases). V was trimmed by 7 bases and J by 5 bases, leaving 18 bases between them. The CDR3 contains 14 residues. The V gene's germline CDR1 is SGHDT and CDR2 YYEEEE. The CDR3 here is CASGLGRAGYGYTF. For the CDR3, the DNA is TGTGCCAGCGGCCTGGGGCGGGCTGGATATGGCTACACCTTC.

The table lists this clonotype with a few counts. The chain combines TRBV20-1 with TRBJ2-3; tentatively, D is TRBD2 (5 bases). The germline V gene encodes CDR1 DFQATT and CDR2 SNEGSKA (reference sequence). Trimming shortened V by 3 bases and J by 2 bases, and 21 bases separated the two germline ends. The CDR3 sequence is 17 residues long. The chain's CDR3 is CSASGLAEYTPTDTQYF. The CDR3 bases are TGCAGTGCTAGCGGGCTAGCCGAATACACCCCCACAGATACGCAGTATTTT.

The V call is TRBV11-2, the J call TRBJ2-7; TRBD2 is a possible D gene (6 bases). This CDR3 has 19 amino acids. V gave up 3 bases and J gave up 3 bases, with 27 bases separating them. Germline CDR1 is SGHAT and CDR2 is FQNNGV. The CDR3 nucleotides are TGTGCCAGCAGCTTTTCGGAATCGAGGAGGGGTGGACCGTTCTACGAGCAGTACTTC. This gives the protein CASSFSESRRGGPFYEQYF. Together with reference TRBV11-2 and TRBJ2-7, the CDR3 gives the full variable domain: EAGVAQSPRYKIIEKRQSVAFWCNPISGHATLYWYQQILGQGPKLLIQFQNNGVVDDSQLPKDRFSAERLKGVDSTLKIQPAKLEDSAVYLCASSFSESRRGGPFYEQYFGPGTRLTVT.

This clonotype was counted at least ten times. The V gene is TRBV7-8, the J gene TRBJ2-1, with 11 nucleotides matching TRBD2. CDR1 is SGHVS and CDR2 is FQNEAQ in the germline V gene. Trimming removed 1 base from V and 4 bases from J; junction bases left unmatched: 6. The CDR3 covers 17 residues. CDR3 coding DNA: TGTGCCAGCAGCTTAGACGGGACTAGCGGAGCATACAATGAGCAGTTCTTC. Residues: CASSLDGTSGAYNEQFF.

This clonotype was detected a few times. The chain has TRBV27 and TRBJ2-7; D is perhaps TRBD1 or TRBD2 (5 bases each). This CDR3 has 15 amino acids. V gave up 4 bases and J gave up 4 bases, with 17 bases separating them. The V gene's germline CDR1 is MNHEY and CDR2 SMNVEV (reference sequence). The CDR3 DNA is TGTGCCAGCAGTTCAAGCCGGGACGGAGGTTACGAGCAGTACTTC. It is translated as CASSSSRDGGYEQYF.

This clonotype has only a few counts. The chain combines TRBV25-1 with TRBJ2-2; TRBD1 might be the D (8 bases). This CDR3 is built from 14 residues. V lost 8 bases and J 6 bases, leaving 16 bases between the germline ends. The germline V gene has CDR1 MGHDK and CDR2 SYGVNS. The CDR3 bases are TGTGCCAGCGGTCGGACAGGGAGGGCCGGGGAGCTGTTTTTT. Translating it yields CASGRTGRAGELFF.

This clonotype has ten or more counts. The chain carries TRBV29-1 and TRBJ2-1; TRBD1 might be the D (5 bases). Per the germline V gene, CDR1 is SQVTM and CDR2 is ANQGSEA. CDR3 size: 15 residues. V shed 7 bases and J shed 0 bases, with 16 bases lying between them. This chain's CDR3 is CSEGCRVPSYNEQFF. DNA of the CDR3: TGCAGCGAAGGATGCAGGGTGCCCTCCTACAATGAGCAGTTCTTC.

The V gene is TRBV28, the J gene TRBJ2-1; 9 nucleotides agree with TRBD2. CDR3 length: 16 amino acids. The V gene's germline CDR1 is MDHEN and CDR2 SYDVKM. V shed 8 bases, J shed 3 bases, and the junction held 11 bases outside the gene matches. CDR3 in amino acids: CASGASRLAVYNEQFF. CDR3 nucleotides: TGTGCCAGCGGTGCGAGTAGACTAGCGGTCTACAATGAGCAGTTCTTC.

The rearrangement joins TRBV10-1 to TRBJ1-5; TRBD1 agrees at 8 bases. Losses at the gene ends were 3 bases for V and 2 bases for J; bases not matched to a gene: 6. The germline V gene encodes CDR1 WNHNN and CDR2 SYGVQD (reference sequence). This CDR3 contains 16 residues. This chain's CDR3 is CASSDAQGGRNQPQHF. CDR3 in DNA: TGCGCCAGCAGTGACGCACAGGGGGGACGCAATCAGCCCCAGCATTTT.

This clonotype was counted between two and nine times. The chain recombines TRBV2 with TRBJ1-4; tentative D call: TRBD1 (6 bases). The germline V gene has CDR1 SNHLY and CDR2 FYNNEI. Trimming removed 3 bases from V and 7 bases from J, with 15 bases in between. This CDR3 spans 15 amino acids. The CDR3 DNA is TGTGCCAGCAGTGATTCGGGGGGGCGTTTTGAAAAACTGTTTTTT. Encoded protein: CASSDSGGRFEKLFF.

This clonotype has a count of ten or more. CDR3 in DNA: TGCGCCAGCAGCTTCGTGAGGGACGAGCAGTACTTC. This translates into CASSFVRDEQYF. The genes are TRBV5-1 and TRBJ2-7; a possible D gene is TRBD2 (5 bases). Trimming removed 2 bases at V and 5 bases at J, with 8 bases between. This CDR3 region has 12 residues. CDR1 and CDR2 from the germline V gene are SGHRS and YFSETQ.

CDR3 sequence reads: CASSGYYNEQFF. The CDR3, as DNA: TGTGCCAGCAGTGGGTATTACAATGAGCAGTTCTTC. The rearrangement uses TRBV12-3 or TRBV12-4 and TRBJ2-1; D not certain. The CDR3 runs to 12 residues. Trimming shortened V by 5 bases and J by 4 bases, and 6 bases separated the two germline ends.